This record looks at one TCR beta chain sequence and its context. No cognate antigen has been identified for it. No much larger clonotype is one base removed from it; base qualities were not supplied. From the cysteine through the phenylalanine, the CDR3 covers 15 amino acids. Of the read, only the CDR3 DNA is kept; its 45 bases are in frame from base 1. As encoded in the germline V gene (reference sequence), CDR1 is PRHDT while CDR2 is FYEKMQ. V ends up 5 bases short and J 2 bases short, with an unmatched junction base count of 6. The donors were healthy, HIV-negative adults with no recently reported acute infections or vaccinations. All donors were Caucasian adults living in Nashville, Tennessee, USA. CD4+ T cells were enriched by magnetic negative selection, after which naive cells were positively selected on CD45RA and the negative fraction was taken as the memory subset. After blood collection by leukapheresis, PBMCs were isolated using Ficoll-Histopaque density gradient centrifugation and then cryopreserved in the vapor phase of liquid nitrogen. Analytical flow cytometry was used to check the purity and quantity of each magnetically sorted T cell population. Each sorted fraction had its genomic DNA isolated and then quantified by UV absorbance on a Nanodrop 2000c.

The data originate from a study of shared clonotypes between healthy human individuals (dated by TCRdb to 2018 to 2020). About the study as a whole: Three men and a couple of women, aged 18 to 49 years, made up the cohort. For each donor, three plates each were used for CD4 naive and CD4 memory, two plates were used for CD8 naive, and one plate was used for CD8 memory. The study deeply sequenced blood TCR repertoires of five healthy adults to estimate repertoire size and the extent of clonotype sharing between individuals. Between about 0.9 and 8.9 billion PBMCs per donor were obtained by leukapheresis. To increase sequencing depth and limit assay-specific biases, TCR repertoire library preparation and sequencing were carried out by different laboratories using diverse techniques.

Using the deep immunoSEQ assay, multiplex PCR amplified TCR CDR3 regions from genomic DNA. Genomic DNA extracted from each cell subset was distributed evenly over all wells of several immunoSEQ 96-well plates, and each plate served as one replicate. For sorted subsets, around 200 ng genomic DNA, equal to 30,000 or so T cell genomes, was loaded into each replicate PCR. Purified libraries were quantified with a Qubit 3.0 fluorometer, sized on a Bioanalyzer 2100, and re-quantified with the KAPA Library Quantification kit. Every immunoSEQ 96-well plate was sequenced on a dedicated single-read 150-cycle Illumina NextSeq 550 flow cell. The authors' pipeline ran thus. Because the immunoSEQ output held only junctional sequences and lacked quality scores, the filtering could not match the filtering applied to full-length reads. To assign V/J genes and CDR3, sequences were annotated using PyIR, a Python wrapper for IgBLAST v1.9, with IMGT germline references. Reads were removed for weak V/J assignments (E-value above 1e-6), missing CDR3, stop codons, out-of-frame junctions, or ambiguous translated residues. A V3J clonotype was defined by an identical inferred V gene, J gene, and CDR3 amino acid sequence. To compute the percentage overlap between repertoires, the number of shared unique clonotypes was divided by the size of the smaller repertoire. RTK rarefaction, the Chao1 estimator, and Recon v2.1 estimates of unobserved clonotypes were used to assess repertoire richness. OLGA was used to compute generation probabilities for all TCRbeta clonotypes that the gDNA method yielded from a handful of donors. The immuneACCESS repertoire file appears here via TCRdb, limited to in-frame rearrangements. These files lack a portion of the clones; in checked studies, under half of the deficit traces to unresolved V genes, and the cause of the others is not known. The V and J calls and clone size were taken over from that table, and D and trimming were inferred from the DNA. The sample data list roughly 1 million clones, and about 84% of these were observed just once. More than 0.45% of the sample rests with the top ten.

Points the paper makes about the study in general: Even with the large sequencing depth, rarefaction of the sorted-subset datasets indicated that sequencing was incomplete. Estimated clonotype richness was generally larger for naive than for memory subsets. Compared with non-shared clonotypes, the clonotypes found in all four sorted-subset donors had higher generation probabilities. The small number of donors limited the genetic and exposure-history diversity represented. Sampling was restricted to blood, and TCR repertoires in tissues likely differ from the TCR repertoires found in blood. About 5% of naive CD4, 3% to 4% of naive CD8, about 2.4% of memory CD4, and about 0.4% of memory CD8 clonotypes were shared across four donors. Pairwise subsampling indicated that sequencing depth was expected to affect the degree of clonotype sharing among donors.

The specimen was memory CD4+ T cells from PBMCs. The sample's cell subset or site label, decoded: CD45RA-negative fraction. This clonotype originated in a man aged 18 to 29 in good health. Some clones in this sample may be carry-over from other donors' samples. The V gene is TRBV13 and the J gene is TRBJ2-4, and 7 bases in between align with TRBD1. DNA sequence: TGTGCCAGCAGCGCCAGACAGGGATCCAAAAACATTCAGTACTTC. This gives the protein CASSARQGSKNIQYF.